This TCR beta chain stems from a study of human T cells and chemical hapten exposure (dated by TCRdb to the early 2020s). A note on the overall study: For sensitization, 2% DPC in acetone was applied to an approximately 2 cm by approximately 2 cm area of upper inner arm skin. Throughout the roughly 25-week study period, patients were also given weekly therapeutic DPC doses on the scalp. Patch testing was performed on the upper back with Finn chambers containing 0.01% DPC, and the patch tests were scored after 6 days according to International Contact Dermatitis Research Group standards. Alopecia areata with under or over 50% scalp involvement, alopecia totalis and alopecia universalis were represented in the patient cohort, which was mostly female. The libraries were sequenced as a pool, and the TCR yield per sample differed mostly because of small variations in library volumes within the pool. The study tracked peripheral blood TCR repertoire changes in vivo during primary and secondary sensitization to the hapten diphenylcyclopropenone (DPC) in alopecia patients. Blood samples were taken from patients before sensitization (week 0) and then at 2, 6 and about 24 weeks after DPC sensitization. For TCR sequencing, blood came from some 31 alopecia patients at anywhere from one to four time points (pre-sensitization, 2, 6 and 24 weeks).

This clonotype was observed a handful of times. Its recognized antigen is unknown. No base quality values were provided; no much bigger clone lies one nucleotide off. Library creation used RACE. Sequencing was performed on a NextSeq 500. Library preparation attached unique molecular identifiers to individual cDNA molecules for quantitative, reproducible TCR counting. Each blood RNA sample was used to sequence both TCR alpha and TCR beta chains. The paper's data handling went like this. The median number of TCRs per sample was around 96,000, ranging from about 23,224 to 700,000. The Decombinator software suite was used to annotate the V, J and CDR3 of the TCR reads. Every sample was subsampled to the same number of TCRs (28,000) for the PS versus PT1 abundance plots. Expanded TCRs were defined as absent before sensitization and observed at least eight times at the 2-week time point. TCRdb took the public reads, trimmed them with fastp at Q25, ran MiXCR for clone calling and kept in-frame beta chains. CDR3 protein sequences are deduplicated, and each keeps its most common genes and DNA. In this record, the V and J calls reflect TCRdb's handling and not the investigators' own analysis. Recorded for this sample are roughly 260,000 distinct CDR3 sequences; more than 6.5% of them occurred a single time. Less than 3% of the sample lies in the top ten.

On the study overall, not on this receptor specifically: No change with DPC sensitization was found in the number of TCRs above 1 in 1000 frequency, and no evidence of global repertoire structure alterations was found. Because every patient had alopecia, a presumed autoimmune disease, the patients' immune response might differ from that of healthy individuals. The number of PT1 expanded TCRs positively correlated with patch test score, significant at thresholds 8, 16 and 32 but not 4. After repeated subsampling, the strength of the expansion versus patch-test correlation and the threshold at which it became significant changed. Significantly more large CDR3 similarity clusters were formed by expanded TCRs than by pre-sensitization or healthy control sets, consistent with antigen-driven responses.

The time point label corresponds to: pre-sensitization, week 0. The sample's treatment or condition label, decoded: therapeutic diphenylcyclopropenone sensitization with weekly scalp DPC. Blood at each patch-test visit was drawn before the patch test was applied. To be eligible, patients had to be aged 18 to 70, diagnosed with alopecia and judged suitable for DPC therapy, while pregnant patients were excluded. Total RNA was extracted from unfractionated whole blood collected in Tempus Blood RNA tubes. Trimming leaves V shorter by 4 bases and J shorter by 4 bases, with the junction holding 5 bases beyond the gene matches. The CDR3 numbers 15 residues from cysteine through phenylalanine. Only CDR3 DNA remains: 45 bases, in frame from the first base.

The chain is encoded by TRBV12-3 or TRBV12-4 joined to TRBJ2-2, with 8 bases aligning to TRBD2. This TCR derives from a woman in her forties with alopecia areata. Some clones in this sample may be carry-over from other donors' samples. Here the sequenced sample was whole blood, taken in connection with sensitization to the hapten diphenylcyclopropenone (DPC). The CDR3 protein is CASSWAGGGTGELFF. The DNA sequence reads TGTGCCAGCAGTTGGGCGGGAGGTGGCACCGGGGAGCTGTTTTTT.